The 4 T cell receptor beta chains given below trace back to one sample, sequenced in a study of shared clonotypes between healthy human individuals. The table came from immunoSEQ multiplex PCR; TCRdb's copy has only in-frame clones and leaves some out. The table includes nearly 1 million clones, approximately 80% detected once. Material for sequencing was memory CD4+ T cells sorted from blood. The subset: CD45RA-negative fraction. The receptors were sampled from a man younger than 30 in good health.

The CDR3 DNA reads as TGTGCCAGCAGTGAAGCGGGAGGCGGGGGAACCTACGAGCAGTACTTC. Protein sequence: CASSEAGGGGTYEQYF. This rearrangement joins TRBV2 to TRBJ2-7, with 7 bases fitting TRBD2. The CDR3 has 16 amino acids. Trimming at V came to 0 bases and at J to 2 bases, leaving 7 bases not matched to a gene. The germline V gene has CDR1 SNHLY and CDR2 FYNNEI.

Concerning this clone itself: Other nucleotide sequences in the sample specify the same CDR3. The V call is TRBV5-6, the J call TRBJ1-6; TRBD1 is a possible D gene (5 bases). Between the trimmed V and J ends, which lost 0 bases and 6 bases, there was a span of 10 bases. The CDR3 is 15 amino acids. CDR1 is SGHDT and CDR2 is YYEEEE in the germline V gene. The CDR3 region has the DNA TGTGCCAGCAGCTTGGACGGGGGAGGTAATTCACCCCTCCACTTT. This encodes CASSLDGGGNSPLHF.

This chain links TRBV5-1 with TRBJ2-5; D is ambiguous. The CDR3 is made up of 14 amino acids. Trimming pared 0 bases from V and 2 bases from J, leaving 8 bases between. Germline assignment: CDR1 SGHRS and CDR2 YFSETQ. In DNA form, the CDR3 reads TGCGCCAGCAGCTTGGACAGAGGACAAGAGACCCAGTACTTC. Translating it yields CASSLDRGQETQYF.

This chain links TRBV5-1 with TRBJ2-1, with 7 bases aligning to TRBD2. The CDR3 spans 13 residues. The germline CDR1 and CDR2 sequences are SGHRS and YFSETQ. V dropped 2 bases and J dropped 8; count of bases not matched to a gene: 4. CDR3 protein: CASSLLLADEQFF. The CDR3 DNA follows: TGCGCCAGCAGCTTATTGCTAGCGGATGAGCAGTTCTTC.